The T cell receptor beta chain under discussion was sequenced for a study of T cells after yellow fever vaccination. Notes on the study in general: Peak timing came faster in the weaker secondary response, day 5 versus 15. Primary-vaccination clones mostly resurfaced post-booster (96% CD4, approximately 89% CD8).

Germline CDR1 MGHRA, CDR2 YSYEKL. V was clipped by 2 bases and J by 3 bases, with 14 bases between them. There are 15 residues in the CDR3. A few counts support this clonotype. Antigen specificity is unknown. By 5'RACE template switching, TCR cDNA was produced, with a universal primer site and UMIs added in the process. One entry per CDR3 protein results from TCRdb running MiXCR on the 5' RACE reads. The data show 300,000 to 400,000 distinct CDR3 sequences, around 13% seen once. The material sequenced was CD4+ T cells sorted from PBMCs, taken 15 days after the yellow fever booster vaccination. This sequence originates from a man between 18 and 29 years old who received the YFV17D yellow fever vaccine. The J gene is TRBJ2-7, the V gene TRBV4-1; a weak D match, TRBD1 (7 bases). DNA of the CDR3: TGCGCCAGCAGCCAAAACGGAGGGGGCGACTACGAGCAGTACTTC. Its protein product is CASSQNGGGDYEQYF.